This TCR beta chain stems from a study of T-cell memory formation after mild COVID-19. The CDR3 covers 13 residues. J was trimmed by 6 bases and V by 5 bases; bases with no gene match: 7. The germline V gene has CDR1 SGHVS and CDR2 FNYEAQ. MiXCR, applied by TCRdb to the 5' RACE reads, yields one record per CDR3 protein. Of roughly 140,000 distinct CDR3 sequences listed, 11% to 15% are singletons. This sequence was found in an adult woman who had mild COVID-19 (a few samples of this study predate the infection). Cell type and time point are not known. Sequenced material: PBMCs or a T cell subset sorted from them (not recorded which). The chain couples TRBV7-6 to TRBJ2-7; 7 nucleotides line up with TRBD2. CDR3 nucleotide sequence: TGTGCCAGCAGCAAGGGAGGGGTGGGCGAGCAGTACTTC. Residues: CASSKGGVGEQYF.